One and the same sample provided the 9 T cell receptor beta chains below, sequenced in a study of blood T cell repertoires in COVID-19. Profiling relied on immunoSEQ multiplex PCR, and the TCRdb table lists in-frame clones only, not all of them. The sample lists roughly 49,000 clones, more than 65% occurring once. Sequenced sample: peripheral blood. The receptors stem from a woman in her 70s with acute or convalescent COVID-19.

This clone came up once. This rearrangement joins TRBV11-3 to TRBJ2-2; 9 nucleotides match TRBD2. The CDR3 has 17 residues. J was trimmed by 3 bases and V by 1 base; bases with no gene match: 6. Germline V gene data show CDR1 as SGHNT and CDR2 as YENEEA. DNA for the CDR3: TGTGCCAGCAGCTTAGGAGGCGGGGGGGCCTACACCGGGGAGCTGTTTTTT. This encodes CASSLGGGGAYTGELFF.

The rearrangement uses TRBV19 and TRBJ1-1, with TRBD1 identical over 11 bases. The V and J ends lost 7 bases and 0 bases, in that order; junction bases with no gene match: 7. CDR1 is LNHDA and CDR2 is SQIVND in the germline V gene (reference sequence). The CDR3 spans 16 residues. This CDR3 reads CASTWDRGRVNTEAFF. The CDR3 coding sequence is TGTGCCAGTACCTGGGACAGGGGGAGAGTGAACACTGAAGCTTTCTTT.

This clone was observed a few times. The chain has TRBV24-1 and TRBJ2-5; maybe TRBD1 (6 bases). Germline CDR1 and CDR2: KGHDR and SFDVKD. The CDR3 sequence is 14 residues long. V dropped 0 bases and J dropped 4 bases, with 8 bases sitting between them. Here the CDR3 reads CATSDLARGETQYF. Written as DNA, the CDR3 is TGTGCCACCAGTGATTTGGCCAGGGGAGAGACCCAGTACTTC.

There are many counts of this clone. This sequence joins TRBV4-3 and TRBJ2-2, with D tentatively TRBD2 (6 bases). This CDR3 comprises 16 residues. CDR1 is LGHNA and CDR2 is YSLEER in the germline V gene. Trimming removed 0 bases at V and 4 bases at J, with 12 bases between. CDR3 amino acids: CASSQEWRGSTGELFF. CDR3 sequence (DNA): TGCGCCAGCAGCCAAGAGTGGAGGGGAAGCACCGGGGAGCTGTTTTTT.

This chain links TRBV7-9 with TRBJ2-1, with 9 positions matching TRBD2. The J segment lost 5 bases and the V segment lost 5 bases, leaving 7 bases of the junction unmatched. This CDR3 has 15 residues. CDR1 is SEHNR, CDR2 FQNEAQ, per germline (reference sequence). CDR3: CASSPGTSRNNEQFF. The CDR3 nucleotides are TGTGCCAGCAGCCCCGGGACTAGCAGAAACAATGAGCAGTTCTTC.

This clone was seen just once. V and J are TRBV19 and TRBJ2-6, with 7 bases identical to TRBD1. The trim removed 6 bases at V and 0 bases at J, leaving 8 bases unmatched. Germline V gene data show CDR1 as LNHDA and CDR2 as SQIVND (reference sequence). CDR3 length: 17 amino acids. The CDR3 protein is CASRGFRGISGANVLTF. DNA of the CDR3: TGTGCCAGTAGGGGGTTCAGGGGGATCTCTGGGGCCAACGTCCTGACTTTC. The full variable domain, rest sourced from reference TRBV19 and TRBJ2-6, is DGGITQSPKYLFRKEGQNVTLSCEQNLNHDAMYWYRQDPGQGLRLIYYSQIVNDFQKGDIAEGYSVSREKKESFPLTVTSAQKNPTAFYLCASRGFRGISGANVLTFGAGSRLTVL.

The chain couples TRBV2 to TRBJ1-6, with D unresolved. Looked up from germline, CDR1 is SNHLY and CDR2 is FYNNEI. The CDR3 is made up of 13 amino acids. V was clipped by 5 bases and J by 7 bases, with 9 bases between them. CDR3 nucleotides: TGTGCCAGCAGTTCTGAACAGAATTCACCCCTCCACTTT. Translating gives CASSSEQNSPLHF. Full variable domain (missing parts from reference TRBV2 and TRBJ1-6): EPEVTQTPSHQVTQMGQEVILRCVPISNHLYFYWYRQILGQKVEFLVSFYNNEISEKSEIFDDQFSVERPDGSNFTLKIRSTKLEDSAMYFCASSSEQNSPLHFGNGTRLTVT.

The chain has TRBV12-3 or TRBV12-4 and TRBJ1-2; perhaps TRBD1 as D (5 bases). The V and J ends lost 2 bases and 8 bases respectively, with 12 bases between them. CDR3 length: 13 amino acids. The DNA of the CDR3 is TGTGCCAGCAGTTTACAGGGTAATATAGGCTACACCTTC. It specifies CASSLQGNIGYTF.

V and J are TRBV11-3 and TRBJ2-7, with 8 bases fitting TRBD1. This CDR3 comprises 13 residues. Germline CDR1 reads SGHNT; CDR2 reads YENEEA. Unmatched junction bases numbered 5, after V lost 3 bases and J lost 7 bases. The CDR3 spells CASSLVQGGEQYF. CDR3 in DNA: TGTGCCAGCAGCTTGGTACAGGGGGGAGAGCAGTACTTC.